The 28 T cell receptor beta chains listed next were all sequenced from one sample in a study of blood T cell repertoires in COVID-19. Profiled with immunoSEQ multiplex PCR; TCRdb holds only in-frame clones, not every one. The sample lists around 46,000 clones, about 85% occurring once. The specimen was peripheral blood. The source is a human donor in a cohort sampled during active COVID-19.

The V call is TRBV2, the J call TRBJ2-2, with 10 bases matching TRBD1. J was trimmed by 6 bases and V by 7 bases; bases with no gene match: 11. Germline V gene data show CDR1 as SNHLY and CDR2 as FYNNEI. The CDR3 consists of 16 residues. This CDR3 reads CASITPGTGDPGELFF. CDR3 sequence (DNA): TGTGCCAGCATCACCCCCGGGACAGGGGATCCCGGGGAGCTGTTTTTT.

The J gene is TRBJ2-7, the V gene TRBV4-3; 7 nucleotides match TRBD1. J gave up 0 bases and V 1 base, and 6 bases lay outside the gene matches. Germline lookup yields CDR1 LGHNA and CDR2 YSLEER. The CDR3 length is 16 residues. CDR3 residues: CASSQASTGVSYEQYF. The CDR3 DNA follows: TGCGCCAGCAGCCAAGCTAGTACAGGGGTCTCCTACGAGCAGTACTTC.

This chain links TRBV4-1 with TRBJ2-3; TRBD1 might be the D (6 bases). Trimming removed 0 bases at V and 0 bases at J, with 13 bases between. The CDR3 length is 17 residues. The V gene's germline CDR1 is MGHRA and CDR2 YSYEKL. The CDR3 sequence is CASSQDLGHWSTDTQYF. The CDR3 DNA follows: TGCGCCAGCAGCCAAGACCTGGGACACTGGAGCACAGATACGCAGTATTTT.

The rearrangement uses TRBV2 and TRBJ2-7; 7 positions agree with TRBD1. This CDR3 has 13 residues. V lost 8 bases and J lost 3; bases outside the gene matches: 7. CDR1 SNHLY and CDR2 FYNNEI come from the germline V gene. This CDR3 is CASRRTGGYEQYF. The DNA for the CDR3 is TGTGCCAGCCGACGGACAGGTGGCTACGAGCAGTACTTC.

This rearrangement joins TRBV5-1 to TRBJ2-1, with 10 bases that match TRBD2. Germline V CDR1 and CDR2: SGHRS, YFSETQ. With V trimmed by 1 base and J by 8 bases, 9 bases remained unmatched. The CDR3 totals 16 residues. The CDR3 sequence is CASSLPSGSSIDEQFF. The CDR3 DNA sequence: TGCGCCAGCAGCTTGCCTAGCGGGAGTTCAATTGATGAGCAGTTCTTC.

This clone was recorded once. This chain joins TRBV7-3 and TRBJ2-1, with 9 bases fitting TRBD1. The CDR3 sequence is 16 residues long. The germline V gene has CDR1 SGHTA and CDR2 FQGTGA. V lost 0 bases, J lost 4 bases, and 4 bases stayed unmatched. The CDR3 DNA reads TGTGCCAGCAGCTTAACGTTGACAGGGGGTTACAATGAGCAGTTCTTC. Its translation is CASSLTLTGGYNEQFF. The complete variable domain, with remaining parts taken from reference TRBV7-3 and TRBJ2-1, reads GAGVSQTPSNKVTEKGKYVELRCDPISGHTALYWYRQSLGQGPEFLIYFQGTGAADDSGLPNDRFFAVRPEGSVSTLKIQRTERGDSAVYLCASSLTLTGGYNEQFFGPGTRLTVL.

The chain recombines TRBV19 with TRBJ2-7; TRBD2 agrees at 8 bases. The CDR3 is 15 amino acids. J gave up 3 bases and V 5 bases, and 9 bases lay outside the gene matches. Germline V gene sequence: CDR1 LNHDA, CDR2 SQIVND (reference sequence). The chain's CDR3 is CASSELAGSVYEQYF. The CDR3 region has the DNA TGTGCCAGTAGTGAGTTAGCGGGATCGGTCTACGAGCAGTACTTC.

The chain is built from TRBV3-1 (or the pseudogene TRBV3-2) and TRBJ2-7; possible D gene TRBD1, 5 bases. V lost 3 bases, J lost 2 bases, and 14 bases lay in between. Germline CDR1 is LGHDT and CDR2 is YNNKEL (reference sequence). CDR3 size: 15 residues. In DNA form, the CDR3 reads TGTGCCAGCAGCCAGACCCAGACAGCGACCTACGAGCAGTACTTC. It translates to CASSQTQTATYEQYF.

The rearrangement uses TRBV6-2 or TRBV6-3 and TRBJ2-4; D not certain. Germline loops: CDR1 MNHEY, CDR2 SVGEGT. Deletions cut 4 bases from V and 5 bases from J, with 9 bases between. The length of the CDR3 is 13 residues. This CDR3 is CASSSSTENIQYF. The CDR3 region has the DNA TGTGCCAGCAGTTCGTCGACTGAAAACATTCAGTACTTC.

The V call is TRBV11-3, the J call TRBJ2-3, with TRBD1 matching over 7 bases. CDR1 is SGHNT and CDR2 is YENEEA in the germline V gene. The J segment lost 1 base and the V segment lost 5 bases, leaving 6 bases of the junction unmatched. The CDR3 extends over 15 amino acids. Written as DNA, the CDR3 is TGTGCCAGCAGCCCCACCGGGACAGGCACAGATACGCAGTATTTT. It is translated as CASSPTGTGTDTQYF.

This clone has only one observation. The chain couples TRBV11-1 to TRBJ2-1, with D perhaps TRBD1 (6 bases). The V gene's germline CDR1 is SGHAT and CDR2 FQDESV (reference sequence). V was clipped by 2 bases and J by 7 bases, with 15 bases between them. The CDR3 totals 15 residues. DNA of the CDR3: TGTGCCAGCAGCTTACGGCAGGGCAGGGGAAATGAGCAGTTCTTC. Its protein product is CASSLRQGRGNEQFF.

The V and J genes are TRBV5-1 and TRBJ1-6, with 9 bases matching TRBD1. Per germline, CDR1 SGHRS and CDR2 YFSETQ. There are 15 residues in the CDR3. J was trimmed by 5 bases and V by 5 bases; bases with no gene match: 5. The CDR3 loop reads CASSPTGGNNSPLHF. The DNA of the CDR3 is TGCGCCAGCAGTCCTACAGGGGGCAATAATTCACCCCTCCACTTT.

The V and J genes are TRBV11-2 and TRBJ2-2, with 14 bases that match TRBD2. The CDR3 totals 18 residues. V trimming: 6 bases; J trimming: 3 bases; junction bases outside the gene matches: 9. CDR1 is SGHAT, CDR2 FQNNGV, per germline. The CDR3 loop reads CASSIRSGLAGDTGELFF. The DNA for the CDR3 is TGTGCCAGCAGTATCAGATCGGGACTAGCGGGAGACACCGGGGAGCTGTTTTTT. Full variable domain (missing parts from reference TRBV11-2 and TRBJ2-2): EAGVAQSPRYKIIEKRQSVAFWCNPISGHATLYWYQQILGQGPKLLIQFQNNGVVDDSQLPKDRFSAERLKGVDSTLKIQPAKLEDSAVYLCASSIRSGLAGDTGELFFGEGSRLTVL.

The CDR3 DNA sequence: TGTGCCATCAGTGAGTCGGGCAGCGGGGCCTACGAGCAGTACTTC. It translates to CAISESGSGAYEQYF. The chain joins TRBV10-3 to TRBJ2-7, with 7 nucleotides matching TRBD2. V shed 0 bases and J 2 bases; nucleotides not matched to a gene: 4. Germline V CDR1 and CDR2: ENHRY, SYGVKD. The CDR3 is 15 residues long.

The sample holds one count of this clone. At one of its ends the junction is not consistent with the germline gene, which may arise from a read error. The rearrangement uses TRBV2 and TRBJ1-1; D not resolved. The CDR3 consists of 13 residues. Germline V gives CDR1 SNHLY, CDR2 FYNNEI. In nucleotides, the CDR3 is TGTGCCAGCAGCGTTGACATGAAAACTGAAGCTTTCTTT. Its protein is CASSVDMKTEAFF.

The chain has TRBV3-1 (or the pseudogene TRBV3-2) and TRBJ2-7; D is ambiguous. Per the germline V gene, CDR1 is LGHDT and CDR2 is YNNKEL (reference sequence). The CDR3 has 13 residues. V lost 4 bases, J lost 2 bases, and 9 bases lay in between. This CDR3 is CASSLASTYEQYF. In DNA form, the CDR3 reads TGTGCCAGCAGCCTCGCGAGCACCTACGAGCAGTACTTC.

The chain is built from TRBV4-2 and TRBJ1-1, with D perhaps matching TRBD1 (5 bases). The V end lost 3 bases, the J end lost 4 bases, and 18 bases lay between the germline ends. The CDR3 extends over 16 amino acids. Per germline, CDR1 LGHNA and CDR2 YNFKEQ. CDR3 amino acids: CASSHPGMLGTTEAFF. The DNA for the CDR3 is TGTGCCAGCAGCCACCCAGGGATGTTGGGAACCACTGAAGCTTTCTTT.

The chain joins TRBV6-2 or TRBV6-3 to TRBJ1-1; D remains unclear. Germline-derived CDR1 and CDR2 are MNHEY and SVGEGT. The CDR3 consists of 14 residues. Trimming shortened V by 5 bases and J by 2 bases, and 12 bases separated the two germline ends. The CDR3 is CASSPNQVNTEAFF. CDR3 in DNA: TGTGCCAGCAGTCCCAACCAGGTTAACACTGAAGCTTTCTTT.

A remark on this clone: This sample also contains other DNA sequences that code for the same CDR3. The V and J genes are TRBV18 and TRBJ2-7; the D gene is possibly TRBD1 (6 bases). CDR3 size: 14 residues. V lost 1 base to trimming and J lost 2 bases, with 9 bases between them. Germline assignment: CDR1 KGHSH and CDR2 LQKENI. Here the CDR3 reads CASSPRQGTYEQYF. The CDR3, as DNA: TGTGCCAGCTCACCACGCCAGGGGACCTACGAGCAGTACTTC.

The rearrangement joins TRBV6-1 to TRBJ2-7, with D possibly TRBD1 on 6 matching bases. CDR1 MNHNS and CDR2 SASEGT come from the germline V gene. The CDR3 covers 13 residues. V was trimmed by 2 bases and J by 4 bases, leaving 9 bases between them. The CDR3 region has the DNA TGTGCCAGCAGTGAACAGGGGAGTTACGAGCAGTACTTC. It codes for CASSEQGSYEQYF.

The chain recombines TRBV7-2 with TRBJ2-7, with 7 bases lining up with TRBD1. Germline loops: CDR1 SGHTA, CDR2 FQGNSA. CDR3 length: 13 amino acids. V shed 3 bases, J shed 6 bases, and the junction held 5 bases outside the gene matches. The CDR3 sequence is CASSLGTEGEQYF. CDR3 DNA: TGTGCCAGCAGCTTGGGGACAGAGGGCGAGCAGTACTTC.

The sample holds a few counts of this clone. The chain links TRBV5-1 to TRBJ2-2, with a possible D match to TRBD1 (5 bases). The CDR3 length is 14 residues. CDR1 SGHRS and CDR2 YFSETQ come from the germline V gene. V shed 0 bases and J shed 6 bases, with 9 bases lying between them. The CDR3 here is CASSLGRGSGELFF. The DNA of the CDR3 is TGCGCCAGCAGCTTGGGAAGGGGTTCCGGGGAGCTGTTTTTT.

This chain uses TRBV5-1 with TRBJ2-7; 10 bases align to TRBD2. CDR1 is SGHRS and CDR2 is YFSETQ in the germline V gene. Unmatched junction bases numbered 5, after V lost 3 bases and J lost 2 bases. The CDR3 extends over 15 amino acids. CDR3 in DNA: TGCGCCAGCAGCTCCTCTAGCGGGAGCCCCTACGAGCAGTACTTC. This gives the protein CASSSSSGSPYEQYF.

The genes are TRBV28 and TRBJ2-3; the match to TRBD2 covers 10 bases. Germline V gene lookup returns CDR1 MDHEN and CDR2 SYDVKM. V lost 3 bases and J lost 4; bases outside the gene matches: 4. The CDR3 runs 15 residues. The CDR3 is CASSFLAGDSDTQYF. The CDR3 region has the DNA TGTGCCAGCAGTTTCCTAGCGGGAGACTCAGATACGCAGTATTTT.

The chain has TRBV9 and TRBJ2-1; 10 positions match TRBD2. The CDR3 has 15 residues. Germline-derived CDR1 and CDR2 are SGDLS and YYNGEE. V was pared by 2 bases and J by 7 bases, with 6 bases of the junction left unmatched. The CDR3 reads CASSVLAGALNEQFF. The CDR3 DNA is TGTGCCAGCAGCGTCCTAGCGGGAGCTCTGAATGAGCAGTTCTTC.

This chain uses TRBV20-1 with TRBJ1-6, with a tentative D call TRBD1 (6 bases). V shed 3 bases and J shed 6 bases, with 12 bases lying between them. The germline gives CDR1 DFQATT, CDR2 SNEGSKA (reference sequence). The CDR3 has 14 amino acids. This CDR3 reads CSASSIGGNSPLHF. DNA of the CDR3: TGCAGTGCTAGTTCAATAGGGGGTAATTCACCCCTCCACTTT.

The chain uses TRBV2 and TRBJ1-1; D not certain. The germline V and J ends were trimmed by 9 bases and 3 bases, with 14 bases remaining between them. The germline gives CDR1 SNHLY, CDR2 FYNNEI. The CDR3 runs 13 residues. CDR3 nucleotides: TGTGCCAGTGCGGGCCAGGAAGACACTGAAGCTTTCTTT. This codes for CASAGQEDTEAFF.

The V and J genes are TRBV18 and TRBJ2-5; the D call may be TRBD1 or TRBD2 (6 bases each). Germline loops: CDR1 KGHSH, CDR2 LQKENI. V dropped 5 bases and J dropped 5 bases, with 12 bases sitting between them. CDR3 length equals 13 residues. DNA for the CDR3: TGTGCCAGCTCATCACAGGGAGGTGAGACCCAGTACTTC. It codes for CASSSQGGETQYF.